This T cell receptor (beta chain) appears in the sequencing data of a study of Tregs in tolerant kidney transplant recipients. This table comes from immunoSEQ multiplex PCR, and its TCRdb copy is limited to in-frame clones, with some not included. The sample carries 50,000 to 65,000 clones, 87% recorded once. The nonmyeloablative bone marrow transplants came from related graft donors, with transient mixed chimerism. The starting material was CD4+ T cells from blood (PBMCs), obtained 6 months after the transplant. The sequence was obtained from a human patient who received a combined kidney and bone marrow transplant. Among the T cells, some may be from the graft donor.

The CDR3 reads CASRTTGTRSSGEQFF. For the CDR3, the DNA is TGCGCCAGCAGGACCACCGGGACTAGATCCAGCGGTGAGCAGTTCTTC. This chain links TRBV5-1 with TRBJ2-1; 8 bases fit TRBD2. The germline V gene has CDR1 SGHRS and CDR2 YFSETQ. With V trimmed by 5 bases and J by 9 bases, 16 bases remained unmatched. This CDR3 contains 16 residues.